The rows below give T cell receptor beta chains drawn from one sample of a study of CD8 T cells in ankylosing spondylitis. TCRdb re-called the 5' RACE reads with MiXCR, one entry per CDR3 protein. The sample carries 100,000 to 150,000 distinct CDR3 sequences, under 20% recorded once. Material: blood, either unsorted or a sorted T cell fraction (not recorded which). These TCRs come from a male donor with ankylosing spondylitis. The CDR3 runs from the conserved cysteine through the conserved F or W. A D gene is named only where the DNA matches it firmly. Only part of the rows carry a size: once, few, many, or a class if the clone is expanded.

d_call,clone_size,j_call,v_call,cdr3_aa,cdr3_nt
-,many,TRBJ2-3,TRBV4-3,CASSGGAASTDTQYF,TGCGCCAGCAGCGGAGGAGCAGCTAGCACAGATACGCAGTATTTT
TRBD2,once,TRBJ2-7,TRBV9,CASSVGLAGSYEQYF,TGTGCCAGCAGCGTAGGGCTAGCGGGATCCTACGAGCAGTACTTC
TRBD1,few,TRBJ1-2,TRBV7-9,CASRGDRGRLGYTF,TGTGCCAGCAGGGGAGACAGGGGACGTCTTGGCTACACCTTC
-,many,TRBJ2-1,TRBV12-3/TRBV12-4,CASSLSGYNEQFF,TGTGCCAGCAGTCTTAGTGGCTACAATGAGCAGTTCTTC
TRBD2,few,TRBJ2-1,TRBV6-1,CASGGLAGVRNEQFF,TGTGCCAGCGGAGGACTAGCGGGAGTTCGAAATGAGCAGTTCTTC
TRBD1,few,TRBJ2-5,TRBV3-1,CASRQTPRDRQETQYF,TGTGCCAGCAGACAAACACCCCGGGACAGACAAGAGACCCAGTACTTC
TRBD2,many,TRBJ2-7,TRBV4-1,CASSQEEKDGGSSYEQYF,TGCGCCAGCAGCCAAGAAGAAAAGGACGGGGGGAGCTCCTACGAGCAGTACTTC
-,few,TRBJ2-7,TRBV5-1,CASSLWQGQNEQYF,TGCGCCAGCAGCTTGTGGCAGGGGCAGAACGAGCAGTACTTC
TRBD2,-,TRBJ2-1,TRBV7-9,CASSLRGGSYNEQFF,TGTGCCAGCAGCCTGCGCGGGGGGTCCTACAATGAGCAGTTCTTC
-,many,TRBJ1-3,TRBV29-1,CSVEEGTSGNTIYF,TGCAGCGTTGAGGAGGGGACTTCTGGAAACACCATATATTTT
-,few,TRBJ2-5,TRBV27,CASSFNGETQYF,TGTGCCAGCAGTTTCAATGGAGAGACCCAGTACTTC
-,-,TRBJ2-7,TRBV19,CASIQGSPFYEQYF,TGTGCCAGTATACAGGGATCACCGTTTTACGAGCAGTACTTC
-,-,TRBJ2-7,TRBV12-3/TRBV12-4,CASSLEVGGDEQYF,TGTGCCAGCAGTTTGGAGGTCGGAGGCGACGAGCAGTACTTC
-,-,TRBJ2-3,TRBV27,CASSSITDTQYF,TGTGCCAGCAGTTCCATTACAGATACGCAGTATTTT
-,few,TRBJ2-7,TRBV28,CASSDVDAVTYEQYF,TGTGCCAGCAGTGATGTCGACGCAGTAACCTACGAGCAGTACTTC
-,-,TRBJ2-5,TRBV28,CASRPDRIQETQYF,TGTGCCAGCAGACCTGACAGGATCCAAGAGACCCAGTACTTC
-,many,TRBJ2-2,TRBV6-2/TRBV6-3,CASSYALSLYAVNTGELFF,TGTGCCAGCAGTTACGCCCTTTCACTCTACGCTGTCAACACCGGGGAGCTGTTTTTT
TRBD1,few,TRBJ1-3,TRBV7-8,CASSLAGTGGYTIYF,TGTGCCAGCAGCTTAGCCGGGACAGGGGGTTACACCATATATTTT
-,few,TRBJ1-5,TRBV5-1,CASSLWEDQPQHF,TGCGCCAGCAGCTTGTGGGAGGATCAGCCCCAGCATTTT